These 22 T cell receptor beta chains originate from one sample sequenced in a study of T cells in Graves' hyperthyroidism and ophthalmopathy. Researchers amplified the TCR beta CDR3 regions from RNA transcripts. When the TCR CDR3 underwent first-round RT-PCR, the HTBI primer set was used. Using its own MiXCR run on the multiplex PCR reads, TCRdb lists one record per CDR3 protein. The table records a few hundred thousand distinct CDR3 sequences, approximately 17% of them present only once. Sequencing was done on a sample of blood. The receptors shown here come from a man younger than 35 with Graves' ophthalmopathy.

Here the CDR3 DNA reads TGTGCCAGCAGCCACATAGGACAGGGGGGTTTTCCCTACAATGAGCAGTTCTTC. Translating gives CASSHIGQGGFPYNEQFF. This chain uses TRBV14 with TRBJ2-1; 10 bases align to TRBD1. The CDR3 consists of 18 residues. Looked up from germline, CDR1 is SGHDN and CDR2 is FVKESK. V lost 3 bases to trimming and J lost 2 bases; unmatched junction nucleotides: 10. Based on the CDR3 plus reference TRBV14 and TRBJ2-1, the full variable domain is EAGVTQFPSHSVIEKGQTVTLRCDPISGHDNLYWYRRVMGKEIKFLLHFVKESKQDESGMPNNRFLAERTGGTYSTLKVQPAELEDSGVYFCASSHIGQGGFPYNEQFFGPGTRLTVL.

This clonotype was recorded at least ten times. The rearrangement uses TRBV13 and TRBJ2-2; 8 bases map to TRBD2. Germline values: CDR1 PRHDT, CDR2 FYEKMQ (reference sequence). The CDR3 is made up of 16 amino acids. The ends lost 4 bases at V and 7 bases at J; junction bases unmatched: 11. This CDR3 is CASSSTGTRTVGELFF. Here the CDR3 DNA reads TGTGCCAGCAGCTCAACCGGGACTAGAACGGTCGGGGAGCTGTTTTTT.

This clonotype has a handful of counts. The CDR3 loop is CASSSGTGATYNTGELFF. The CDR3 nucleotides read TGTGCCAGCAGCTCCGGGACAGGGGCCACCTATAACACCGGGGAGCTGTTTTTT. The V gene is TRBV5-6, the J gene TRBJ2-2; 10 bases line up with TRBD1. V lost 3 bases to trimming and J lost 2 bases; unmatched junction nucleotides: 10. This CDR3 has 18 amino acids. CDR1 and CDR2 (germline): SGHDT, YYEEEE.

This clonotype came up many times. The genes are TRBV12-3 or TRBV12-4 and TRBJ1-2, with D tentatively TRBD1 (5 bases). The CDR3 consists of 13 residues. Trimming cost V 5 bases and J 7 bases, with 14 bases left between them. The CDR3 nucleotides read TGTGCCAGCAGTCCGGGGGTTGGGGTTGGCTACACCTTC. Protein sequence: CASSPGVGVGYTF.

There are many counts of this clonotype. This rearrangement joins TRBV27 to TRBJ2-3, with 12 bases lining up with TRBD2. The germline V gene has CDR1 MNHEY and CDR2 SMNVEV (reference sequence). V lost 8 bases to trimming and J lost 0 bases; unmatched junction nucleotides: 6. The CDR3 runs 16 residues. The CDR3 nucleotides are TGTGCCAGCCATACCGGACTAGCGGGAAGCACAGATACGCAGTATTTT. This translates into CASHTGLAGSTDTQYF.

V gene TRBV27 combines with J gene TRBJ1-1; D might be TRBD1 (5 bases). This CDR3 has 13 residues. The germline V gene encodes CDR1 MNHEY and CDR2 SMNVEV (reference sequence). Deletions cut 8 bases from V and 4 bases from J, with 14 bases between. CDR3 coding DNA: TGTGCCAGCGTGGGGGGTGGCTTCACTGAAGCTTTCTTT. Its protein is CASVGGGFTEAFF.

This clonotype was picked up many times. The chain employs TRBV7-6 and TRBJ2-6, with D hard to call. Trimming removed 2 bases from V and 3 bases from J, with 8 bases in between. Germline CDR1 and CDR2: SGHVS and FNYEAQ. The CDR3 has 15 residues. The CDR3 reads CASSLFGNGANVLTF. The CDR3 DNA sequence: TGTGCCAGCAGCTTATTTGGAAATGGGGCCAACGTCCTGACTTTC.

V usage is TRBV3-1 and J usage is TRBJ2-2, with TRBD2 matching 9 bases. V lost 0 bases to trimming and J lost 5 bases; unmatched junction nucleotides: 4. In germline, CDR1 is LGHDT, CDR2 YNNKEL (reference sequence). The CDR3 runs 16 residues. The CDR3 loop is CASSQEAGGLTGELFF. CDR3 nucleotides: TGTGCCAGCAGCCAAGAAGCGGGGGGCCTTACCGGGGAGCTGTTTTTT.

This clonotype was observed a few times. The rearrangement uses TRBV15 and TRBJ2-2; D possibly matches TRBD1 or TRBD2 (5 bases each). CDR3 length: 13 amino acids. The germline V gene has CDR1 LNHNV and CDR2 YYDKDF (reference sequence). The V and J ends lost 6 bases and 7 bases respectively, with 12 bases between them. The CDR3 DNA reads TGTGCCACCAGTTTGAGGGGCCGCGGGGAGCTGTTTTTT. Protein product: CATSLRGRGELFF.

This clonotype was picked up many times. The chain has TRBV18 and TRBJ2-7; 9 bases fit TRBD1. The ends lost 6 bases at V and 5 bases at J; junction bases unmatched: 5. This CDR3 region has 13 residues. Germline V gene lookup returns CDR1 KGHSH and CDR2 LQKENI. DNA for the CDR3: TGTGCCAGCTCCACAGGGGGCGGGGACGAGCAGTACTTC. Amino acids: CASSTGGGDEQYF.

The chain recombines TRBV24-1 with TRBJ2-3; TRBD2 agrees at 11 bases. Germline loops: CDR1 KGHDR, CDR2 SFDVKD. V gave up 4 bases and J gave up 0 bases; unmatched junction bases: 2. CDR3 length equals 16 residues. The CDR3 region has the DNA TGTGCCACCAGTGAAGGGACTAGCGGAAGCACAGATACGCAGTATTTT. Translated: CATSEGTSGSTDTQYF.

This clonotype was counted between two and nine times. The chain has TRBV3-1 and TRBJ1-1, with unresolved D. The V gene's germline CDR1 is LGHDT and CDR2 YNNKEL (reference sequence). The CDR3 runs to 15 residues. V was cut by 1 base and J by 0 bases, with 9 bases left in between. The CDR3 region is CASSQATVMNTEAFF. Written as DNA, the CDR3 is TGTGCCAGCAGCCAAGCGACGGTGATGAACACTGAAGCTTTCTTT.

This clonotype was detected ten times or more. V gene TRBV11-2 combines with J gene TRBJ2-5, with TRBD1 identical over 10 bases. The V segment lost 6 bases and the J segment 5 bases; nucleotides outside the gene matches: 12. Germline V lookup: CDR1 SGHAT, CDR2 FQNNGV. This CDR3 region has 16 residues. CDR3 protein: CASSKTGTGDGETQYF. CDR3 in DNA: TGTGCCAGCAGTAAAACCGGGACAGGGGATGGGGAGACCCAGTACTTC.

V usage is TRBV3-1 and J usage is TRBJ2-5; D perhaps matches TRBD2 (6 bases). Germline CDR1 and CDR2: LGHDT and YNNKEL (reference sequence). This CDR3 has 16 amino acids. V lost 4 bases, J lost 5 bases, and 20 bases lay in between. The CDR3 loop is CASSRIRRGAGETQYF. In DNA, the CDR3 is TGTGCCAGCAGCCGAATCCGGAGGGGCGCGGGGGAGACCCAGTACTTC.

Worth noting for this clonotype: This clone may be a read error of a much larger clone one base away. The gene calls are TRBV7-3 and TRBJ2-1; 10 nucleotides match TRBD2. Germline assignment: CDR1 SGHTA and CDR2 FQGTGA. V was pared by 6 bases and J by 3 bases, with 2 bases of the junction left unmatched. CDR3 size: 14 residues. CDR3: CASRSSGGYNEQFF. In nucleotides, the CDR3 is TGTGCCAGCAGGTCTAGCGGGGGCTACAATGAGCAGTTCTTC.

This clonotype was seen more than once but under ten times. The chain employs TRBV18 and TRBJ1-2; no reliable D call. From germline, CDR1 is KGHSH and CDR2 LQKENI. The germline V and J ends were trimmed by 2 bases and 7 bases, with 17 bases remaining between them. This CDR3 spans 15 amino acids. CDR3 amino acids: CASSPGETRTFGYTF. The CDR3 DNA sequence: TGTGCCAGCTCACCAGGGGAGACACGGACCTTTGGCTACACCTTC.

The chain couples TRBV19 to TRBJ2-1; the match to TRBD1 covers 12 bases. This CDR3 has 15 residues. J lost 12 bases, V lost 8 bases, and 14 bases had no gene match. Germline lookup yields CDR1 LNHDA and CDR2 SQIVND (reference sequence). CDR3 DNA sequence: TGTGCCAGTCTTGACCCGGGACAGGGGGCGCAGGGGCAGTTCTTC. Its protein product is CASLDPGQGAQGQFF.

The V call is TRBV7-9, the J call TRBJ2-3, with TRBD1 as a possible D gene (5 bases). The CDR3 has 15 amino acids. Germline assignment: CDR1 SEHNR and CDR2 FQNEAQ (reference sequence). V was cut by 2 bases and J by 0 bases, with 9 bases left in between. CDR3 nucleotides: TGTGCCAGCAGCTTATTCAGGGCCAGCACAGATACGCAGTATTTT. This encodes CASSLFRASTDTQYF.

In this sample, this clonotype turned up many times. The rearrangement uses TRBV12-3 or TRBV12-4 and TRBJ2-7; D uncertain. The length of the CDR3 is 11 residues. The V end lost 3 bases, the J end lost 2 bases, and 2 bases lay between the germline ends. CDR3 protein: CASSFAYEQYF. The CDR3 coding sequence is TGTGCCAGCAGTTTTGCCTACGAGCAGTACTTC.

This clonotype occurred a few times. The chain joins TRBV24-1 to TRBJ1-4, with 7 positions matching TRBD1. This CDR3 spans 13 amino acids. V lost 9 bases, J lost 4 bases, and 4 bases stayed unmatched. Germline loops: CDR1 KGHDR, CDR2 SFDVKD. DNA for the CDR3: TGTGCCACCTACACAGGGGATAATGAAAAACTGTTTTTT. Amino acids: CATYTGDNEKLFF.

This clonotype showed up just once. This may be a read error: a much more frequent sequence differs by one nucleotide. The V gene is TRBV7-9, the J gene TRBJ2-1; D assignment may be TRBD1 or TRBD2 (6 bases each). Germline CDR1 and CDR2: SEHNR and FQNEAQ (reference sequence). Trimming shortened V by 7 bases and J by 0 bases, and 13 bases separated the two germline ends. The CDR3 sequence is 15 residues long. The CDR3 spells CASIPRGGSYNEQFF. DNA of the CDR3: TGTGCCAGCATCCCCAGGGGAGGCTCCTACAATGAGCAGTTCTTC. The full variable domain, its missing parts supplied by reference TRBV7-9 and TRBJ2-1, is DTGVSQNPRHKITKRGQNVTFRCDPISEHNRLYWYRQTLGQGPEFLTYFQNEAQLEKSRLLSDRFSAERPKGSFSTLEIQRTEQGDSAMYLCASIPRGGSYNEQFFGPGTRLTVL.

This chain uses TRBV19 with TRBJ2-1; D possibly corresponds to TRBD1 (6 bases). Germline V gene lookup returns CDR1 LNHDA and CDR2 SQIVND (reference sequence). Trimming pared 7 bases from V and 6 bases from J, leaving 10 bases between. The CDR3 spans 12 residues. For the CDR3, the DNA is TGTGCCAGTAACCAGGGGCTCAATGAGCAGTTCTTC. It codes for CASNQGLNEQFF.